A single sample is the source of the 8 T cell receptor beta chains below, sequenced in a study of T cell responses to AZD1222 COVID-19 vaccine. TCRdb's table, derived via immunoSEQ multiplex PCR, lists solely in-frame clones and lacks some. The sample shows 120,000 or so clones, roughly 88% of them seen only once. The sequencing used peripheral blood, collected on day 0 of AZD1222 vaccination. Receptor source: an adult in good health.

This clone was observed a handful of times. This chain links TRBV28 with TRBJ1-2, with 7 bases fitting TRBD1. J lost 7 bases, V lost 2 bases, and 7 bases had no gene match. CDR1 MDHEN and CDR2 SYDVKM come from the germline V gene. The length of the CDR3 is 14 residues. This CDR3 is CASSLVGPGGGYTF. CDR3 sequence (DNA): TGTGCCAGCAGTTTAGTGGGTCCAGGGGGTGGCTACACCTTC.

The rearrangement joins TRBV16 to TRBJ1-3, with a weak D call TRBD1 (6 bases). Trimming pared 4 bases from V and 3 bases from J, leaving 10 bases between. Germline V gene lookup returns CDR1 KGHSY and CDR2 FQNENV. The CDR3 sequence is 14 residues long. CDR3 in amino acids: CASSRAGDGNTIYF. As DNA, the CDR3 is TGTGCCAGCAGCCGGGCAGGGGATGGAAACACCATATATTTT. Combining the CDR3 with reference TRBV16 and TRBJ1-3 gives the whole variable domain GEEVAQTPKHLVRGEGQKAKLYCAPIKGHSYVFWYQQVLKNEFKFLISFQNENVFDETGMPKERFSAKCLPNSPCSLEIQATKLEDSAVYFCASSRAGDGNTIYFGEGSWLTVV.

The rearrangement links TRBV4-3 to TRBJ1-5; weak D call: TRBD1 (5 bases). Germline V gives CDR1 LGHNA, CDR2 YSLEER. This CDR3 contains 15 residues. V was trimmed by 1 base and J by 5 bases, leaving 12 bases between them. The CDR3 nucleotides are TGCGCCAGCAGCCAAGTCGTGGGGGGAGATCAGCCCCAGCATTTT. As protein: CASSQVVGGDQPQHF.

A few counts support this clone. V is TRBV6-4 and J is TRBJ2-2, with D possibly TRBD2 on 6 matching bases. The ends were cut back, 5 bases at V and 5 bases at J, with 12 bases in the middle. The CDR3 runs 14 residues. Germline loops: CDR1 MRHNA, CDR2 SNTAGT. The CDR3 DNA reads TGTGCCAGCAGTCGGGACTCTCAAACCGGGGAGCTGTTTTTT. Translated: CASSRDSQTGELFF.

This clone was recorded only once. The V call is TRBV7-7, the J call TRBJ2-1; 8 nucleotides match TRBD2. Per germline, CDR1 SSHAT and CDR2 FNYEAQ (reference sequence). Losses at the gene ends were 5 bases for V and 10 bases for J; bases not matched to a gene: 13. The CDR3 totals 15 residues. The CDR3 nucleotides are TGTGCCAGCAGCCCTAACCCCAATAGCGGGGCAGAGCAGTTCTTC. Its translation is CASSPNPNSGAEQFF.

The genes are TRBV6-5 and TRBJ1-2; 11 bases align to TRBD1. The CDR3 sequence is 15 residues long. V shed 0 bases, J shed 7 bases, and the junction held 4 bases outside the gene matches. The germline V gene encodes CDR1 MNHEY and CDR2 SVGAGI. The CDR3 loop reads CASSYSGQGAFGYTF. The CDR3 DNA follows: TGTGCCAGCAGTTACTCCGGACAGGGGGCGTTTGGCTACACCTTC.

The chain employs TRBV4-3 and TRBJ2-3; 14 bases fit TRBD2. Trimming took 4 bases from V and 0 from J; bases not matched to a gene: 6. This CDR3 is 18 amino acids long. Germline CDR1 is LGHNA and CDR2 is YSLEER. CDR3 sequence (DNA): TGCGCCAGCAGCCTGGGACTAGCGGGGGAGACTAGCACAGATACGCAGTATTTT. Protein: CASSLGLAGETSTDTQYF.

Only one count was recorded for this clone. This chain connects TRBV28 to TRBJ1-6; 8 bases are a match to TRBD1. Germline V gene lookup returns CDR1 MDHEN and CDR2 SYDVKM. After removal of 8 bases from V and 2 bases from J, the junction contained 11 bases not matched to a gene. The length of the CDR3 is 17 residues. The CDR3 here is CASSGGAGAAYNSPLHF. CDR3 sequence (DNA): TGTGCCAGCTCAGGGGGCGCGGGCGCGGCCTATAATTCACCCCTCCACTTT.